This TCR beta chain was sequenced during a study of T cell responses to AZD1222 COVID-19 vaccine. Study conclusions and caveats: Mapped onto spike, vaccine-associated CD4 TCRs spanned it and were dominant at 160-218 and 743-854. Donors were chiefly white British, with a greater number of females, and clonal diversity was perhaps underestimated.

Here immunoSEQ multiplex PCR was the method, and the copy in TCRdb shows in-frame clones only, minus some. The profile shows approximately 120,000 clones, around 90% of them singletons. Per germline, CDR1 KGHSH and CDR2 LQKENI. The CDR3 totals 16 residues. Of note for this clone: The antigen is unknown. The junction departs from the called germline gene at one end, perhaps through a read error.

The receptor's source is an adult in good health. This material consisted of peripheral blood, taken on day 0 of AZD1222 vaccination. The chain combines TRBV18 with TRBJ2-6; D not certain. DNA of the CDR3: TGTGCCAGCTCACCACCAAGATTCTCTGGAGCCAACGTCCTGACTTTC. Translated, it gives CASSPPRFSGANVLTF.